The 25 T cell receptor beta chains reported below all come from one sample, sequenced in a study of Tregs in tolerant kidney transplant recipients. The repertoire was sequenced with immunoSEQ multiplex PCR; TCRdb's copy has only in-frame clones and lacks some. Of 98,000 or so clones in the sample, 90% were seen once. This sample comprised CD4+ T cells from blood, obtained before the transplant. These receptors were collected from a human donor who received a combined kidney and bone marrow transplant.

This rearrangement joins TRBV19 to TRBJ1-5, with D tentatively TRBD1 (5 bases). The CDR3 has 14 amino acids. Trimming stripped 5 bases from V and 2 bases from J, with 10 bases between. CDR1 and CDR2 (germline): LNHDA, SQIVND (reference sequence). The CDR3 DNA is TGTGCCAGTAGTCTGGGGGGGGGCAATCAGCCCCAGCATTTT. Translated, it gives CASSLGGGNQPQHF.

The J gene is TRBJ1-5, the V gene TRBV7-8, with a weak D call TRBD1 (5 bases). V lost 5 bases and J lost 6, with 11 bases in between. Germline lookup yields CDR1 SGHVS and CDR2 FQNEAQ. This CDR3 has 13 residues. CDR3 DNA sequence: TGTGCCAGCAGCCCAGCCCAGGGTCAGCCCCAGCATTTT. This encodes CASSPAQGQPQHF. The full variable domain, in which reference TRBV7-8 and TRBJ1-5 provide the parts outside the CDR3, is GAGVSQSPRYKVAKRGQDVALRCDPISGHVSLFWYQQALGQGPEFLTYFQNEAQLDKSGLPSDRFFAERPEGSVSTLKIQRTQQEDSAVYLCASSPAQGQPQHFGDGTRLSIL.

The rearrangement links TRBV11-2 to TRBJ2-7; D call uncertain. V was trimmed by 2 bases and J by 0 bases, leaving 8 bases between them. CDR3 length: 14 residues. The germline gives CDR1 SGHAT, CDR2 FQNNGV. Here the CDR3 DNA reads TGTGCCAGCAGCTTACCTGCAGGCTCCTACGAGCAGTACTTC. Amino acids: CASSLPAGSYEQYF.

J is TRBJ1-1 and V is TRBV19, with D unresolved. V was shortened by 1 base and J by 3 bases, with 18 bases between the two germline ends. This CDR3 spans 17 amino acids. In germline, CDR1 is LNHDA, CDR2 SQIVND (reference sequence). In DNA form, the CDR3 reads TGTGCCAGTAGTATAGGTGTCCGGTGGGGAGGAGACACTGAAGCTTTCTTT. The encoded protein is CASSIGVRWGGDTEAFF.

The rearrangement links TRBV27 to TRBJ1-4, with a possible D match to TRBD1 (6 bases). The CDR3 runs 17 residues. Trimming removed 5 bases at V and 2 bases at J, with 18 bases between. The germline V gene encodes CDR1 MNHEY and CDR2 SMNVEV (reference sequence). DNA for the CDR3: TGTGCCAGCAGTCCGGTCTACCACAGGGAGACTAATGAAAAACTGTTTTTT. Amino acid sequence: CASSPVYHRETNEKLFF.

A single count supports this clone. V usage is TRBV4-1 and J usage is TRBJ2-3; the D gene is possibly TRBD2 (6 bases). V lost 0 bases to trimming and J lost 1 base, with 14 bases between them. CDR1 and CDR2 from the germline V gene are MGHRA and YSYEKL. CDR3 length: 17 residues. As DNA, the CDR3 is TGCGCCAGCAGCCAAGATCGGGGTAGCGGACGCACAGATACGCAGTATTTT. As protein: CASSQDRGSGRTDTQYF.

Here the CDR3 DNA reads TGTGCCACCGTTCGTCCGGAGACCCAGTACTTC. Translation gives CATVRPETQYF. The chain employs TRBV6-1 and TRBJ2-5; D gene ambiguous. Germline V lookup: CDR1 MNHNS, CDR2 SASEGT. Between the trimmed V and J ends, which lost 10 bases and 5 bases, there was a span of 11 bases. This CDR3 is 11 amino acids long.

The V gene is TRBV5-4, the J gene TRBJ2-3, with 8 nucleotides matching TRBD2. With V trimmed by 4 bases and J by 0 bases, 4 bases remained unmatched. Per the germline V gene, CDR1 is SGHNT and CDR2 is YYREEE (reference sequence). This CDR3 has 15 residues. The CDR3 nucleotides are TGTGCCAGCAGCCGGGGGGGTGGGAGCACAGATACGCAGTATTTT. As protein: CASSRGGGSTDTQYF.

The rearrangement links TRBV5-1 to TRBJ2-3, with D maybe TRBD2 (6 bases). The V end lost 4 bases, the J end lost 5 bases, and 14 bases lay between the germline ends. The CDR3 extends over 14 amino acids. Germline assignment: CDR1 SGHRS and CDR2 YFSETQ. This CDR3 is CASSLGSSGDTQYF. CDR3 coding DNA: TGCGCCAGCAGCCTGGGGAGTAGCGGAGATACGCAGTATTTT.

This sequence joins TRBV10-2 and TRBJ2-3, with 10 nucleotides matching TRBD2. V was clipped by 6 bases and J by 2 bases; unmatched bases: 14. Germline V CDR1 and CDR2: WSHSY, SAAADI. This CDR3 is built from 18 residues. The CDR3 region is CASSGLAEERETTDTQYF. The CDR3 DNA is TGCGCCAGCAGCGGACTAGCGGAGGAACGCGAGACCACAGATACGCAGTATTTT.

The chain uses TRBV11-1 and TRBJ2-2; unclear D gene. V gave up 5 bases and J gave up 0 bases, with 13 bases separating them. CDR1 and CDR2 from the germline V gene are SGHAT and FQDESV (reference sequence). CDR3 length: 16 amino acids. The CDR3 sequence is CASSPRVNANTGELFF. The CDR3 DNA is TGTGCCAGCAGCCCTCGGGTCAATGCGAACACCGGGGAGCTGTTTTTT. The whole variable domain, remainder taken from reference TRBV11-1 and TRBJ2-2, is EAEVAQSPRYKITEKSQAVAFWCDPISGHATLYWYRQILGQGPELLVQFQDESVVDDSQLPKDRFSAERLKGVDSTLKIQPAELGDSAMYLCASSPRVNANTGELFFGEGSRLTVL.

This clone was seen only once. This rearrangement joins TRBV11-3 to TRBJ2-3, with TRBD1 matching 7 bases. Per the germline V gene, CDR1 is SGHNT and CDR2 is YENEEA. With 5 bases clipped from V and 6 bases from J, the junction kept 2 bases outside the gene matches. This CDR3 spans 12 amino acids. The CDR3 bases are TGTGCCAGCAGCACACAGGGGGATACGCAGTATTTT. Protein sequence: CASSTQGDTQYF.

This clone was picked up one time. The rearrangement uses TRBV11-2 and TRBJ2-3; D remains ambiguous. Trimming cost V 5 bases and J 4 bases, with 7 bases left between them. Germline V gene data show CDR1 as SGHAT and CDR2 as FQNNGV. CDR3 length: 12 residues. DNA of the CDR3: TGTGCCAGCAGCCCCTACTCAGATACGCAGTATTTT. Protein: CASSPYSDTQYF.

CDR3 in amino acids: CASGPDRPQETQYF. The DNA of the CDR3 is TGTGCCAGCGGACCAGACAGGCCACAAGAGACCCAGTACTTC. The V call is TRBV9, the J call TRBJ2-5, with D perhaps TRBD1 (6 bases). V was pared by 7 bases and J by 2 bases, with 15 bases between. The CDR3 totals 14 residues. The germline V gene encodes CDR1 SGDLS and CDR2 YYNGEE.

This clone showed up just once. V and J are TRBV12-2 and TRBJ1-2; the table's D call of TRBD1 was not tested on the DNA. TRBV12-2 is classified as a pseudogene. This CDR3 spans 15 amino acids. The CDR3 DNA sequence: TGTGCAAGTCGCTTAGAAGAACAGGCAGAGTGCGGCTACACCTTC. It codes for CASRLEEQAECGYTF.

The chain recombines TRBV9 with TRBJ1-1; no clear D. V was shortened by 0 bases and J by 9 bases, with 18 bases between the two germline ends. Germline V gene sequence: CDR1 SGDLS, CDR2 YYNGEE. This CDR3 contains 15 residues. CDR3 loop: CASSVGSGGEAKAFF. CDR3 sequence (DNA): TGTGCCAGCAGCGTAGGGTCGGGCGGGGAAGCCAAAGCTTTCTTT.

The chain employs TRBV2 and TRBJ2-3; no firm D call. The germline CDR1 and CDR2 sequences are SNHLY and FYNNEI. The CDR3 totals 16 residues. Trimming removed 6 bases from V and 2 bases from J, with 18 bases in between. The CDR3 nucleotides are TGTGCCAGCAGGAACCGACTGGCTCTAACCACAGATACGCAGTATTTT. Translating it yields CASRNRLALTTDTQYF. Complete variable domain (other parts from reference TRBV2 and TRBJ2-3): EPEVTQTPSHQVTQMGQEVILRCVPISNHLYFYWYRQILGQKVEFLVSFYNNEISEKSEIFDDQFSVERPDGSNFTLKIRSTKLEDSAMYFCASRNRLALTTDTQYFGPGTRLTVL.

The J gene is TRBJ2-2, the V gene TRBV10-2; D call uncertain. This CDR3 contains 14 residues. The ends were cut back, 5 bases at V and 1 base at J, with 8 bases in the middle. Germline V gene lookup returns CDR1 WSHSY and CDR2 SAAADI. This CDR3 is CASSYSMNTGELFF. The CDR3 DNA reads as TGCGCCAGCAGTTACTCTATGAACACCGGGGAGCTGTTTTTT.

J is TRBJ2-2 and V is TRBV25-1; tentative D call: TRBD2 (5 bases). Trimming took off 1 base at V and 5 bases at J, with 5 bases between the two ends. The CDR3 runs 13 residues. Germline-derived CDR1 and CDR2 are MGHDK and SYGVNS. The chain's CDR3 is CASSESGTGELFF. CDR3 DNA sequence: TGTGCCAGCAGTGAATCGGGGACCGGGGAGCTGTTTTTT.

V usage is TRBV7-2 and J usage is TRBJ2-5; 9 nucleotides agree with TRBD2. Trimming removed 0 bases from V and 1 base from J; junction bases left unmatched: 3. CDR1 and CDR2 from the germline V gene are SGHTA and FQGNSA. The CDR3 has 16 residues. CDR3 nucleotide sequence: TGTGCCAGCAGCTTAGCTAGCGGGGGATTCCAAGAGACCCAGTACTTC. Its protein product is CASSLASGGFQETQYF.

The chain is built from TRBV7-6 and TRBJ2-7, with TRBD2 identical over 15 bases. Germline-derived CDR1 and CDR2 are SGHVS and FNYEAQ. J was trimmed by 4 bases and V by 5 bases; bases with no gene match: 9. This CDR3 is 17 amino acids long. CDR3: CASSQTPGTSGRYEQYF. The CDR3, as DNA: TGTGCCAGCAGCCAAACCCCCGGGACTAGCGGGAGGTACGAGCAGTACTTC.

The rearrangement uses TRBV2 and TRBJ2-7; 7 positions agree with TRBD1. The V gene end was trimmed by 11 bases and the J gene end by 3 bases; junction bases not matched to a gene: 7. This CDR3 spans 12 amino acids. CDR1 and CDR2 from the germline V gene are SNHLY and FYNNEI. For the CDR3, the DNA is TGTGCCGGAGTGTACAGGGGCTACGAGCAGTACTTC. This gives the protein CAGVYRGYEQYF.

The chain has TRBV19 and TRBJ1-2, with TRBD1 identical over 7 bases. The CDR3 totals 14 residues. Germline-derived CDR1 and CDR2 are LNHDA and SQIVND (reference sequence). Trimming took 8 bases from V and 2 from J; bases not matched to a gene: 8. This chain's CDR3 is CASGTKTGNYGYTF. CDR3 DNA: TGTGCCAGTGGAACGAAGACAGGGAACTATGGCTACACCTTC.

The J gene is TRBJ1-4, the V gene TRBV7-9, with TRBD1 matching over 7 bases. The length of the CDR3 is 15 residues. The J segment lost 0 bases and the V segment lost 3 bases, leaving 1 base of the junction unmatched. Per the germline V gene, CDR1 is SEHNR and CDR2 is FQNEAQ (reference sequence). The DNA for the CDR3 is TGTGCCAGCAGCTTCGGACAGGCAACTAATGAAAAACTGTTTTTT. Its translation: CASSFGQATNEKLFF.

The chain's CDR3 is CASSVEYPYEQYF. DNA of the CDR3: TGTGCCAGCAGTGTGGAGTATCCCTACGAGCAGTACTTC. V and J are TRBV2 and TRBJ2-7, with D unresolved. Germline V gene data show CDR1 as SNHLY and CDR2 as FYNNEI. Between the trimmed V and J ends, which lost 4 bases and 2 bases, there was a span of 9 bases. CDR3 length: 13 amino acids. Complete variable domain (other parts from reference TRBV2 and TRBJ2-7): EPEVTQTPSHQVTQMGQEVILRCVPISNHLYFYWYRQILGQKVEFLVSFYNNEISEKSEIFDDQFSVERPDGSNFTLKIRSTKLEDSAMYFCASSVEYPYEQYFGPGTRLTVT.